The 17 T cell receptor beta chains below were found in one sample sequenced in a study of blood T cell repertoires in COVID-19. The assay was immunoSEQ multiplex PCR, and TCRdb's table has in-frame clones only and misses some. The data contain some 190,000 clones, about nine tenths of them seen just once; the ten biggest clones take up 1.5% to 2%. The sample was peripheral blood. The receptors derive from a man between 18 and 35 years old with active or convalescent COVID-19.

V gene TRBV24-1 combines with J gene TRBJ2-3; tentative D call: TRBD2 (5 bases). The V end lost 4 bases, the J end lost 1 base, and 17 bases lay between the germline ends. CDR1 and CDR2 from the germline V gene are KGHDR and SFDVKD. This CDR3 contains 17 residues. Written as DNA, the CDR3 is TGTGCCACCAGTGACCTCGTAACTAGTTGGTGCACAGATACGCAGTATTTT. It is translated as CATSDLVTSWCTDTQYF.

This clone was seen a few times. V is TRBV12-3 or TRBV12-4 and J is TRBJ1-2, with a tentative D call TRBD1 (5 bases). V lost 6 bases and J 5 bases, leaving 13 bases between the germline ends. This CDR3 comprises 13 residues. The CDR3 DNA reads TGTGCCAGCAGCCTCAGGGTTTGGTATGGCTACACCTTC. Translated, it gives CASSLRVWYGYTF.

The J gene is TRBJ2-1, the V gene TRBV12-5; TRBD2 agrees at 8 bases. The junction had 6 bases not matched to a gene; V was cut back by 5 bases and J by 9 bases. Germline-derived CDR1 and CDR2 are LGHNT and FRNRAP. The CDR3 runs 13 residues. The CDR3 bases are TGTGCTAGTGGTCTCCCGGGGGGGTTTGAGCAGTTCTTC. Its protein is CASGLPGGFEQFF.

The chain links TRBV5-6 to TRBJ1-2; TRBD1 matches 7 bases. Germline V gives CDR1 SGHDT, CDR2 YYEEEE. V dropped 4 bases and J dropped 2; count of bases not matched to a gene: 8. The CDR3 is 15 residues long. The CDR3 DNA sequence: TGTGCCAGCAGCAACGCGGACAGGCCAAACTATGGCTACACCTTC. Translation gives CASSNADRPNYGYTF. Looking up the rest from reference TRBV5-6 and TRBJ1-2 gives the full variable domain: DAGVTQSPTHLIKTRGQQVTLRCSPKSGHDTVSWYQQALGQGPQFIFQYYEEEERQRGNFPDRFSGHQFPNYSSELNVNALLLGDSALYLCASSNADRPNYGYTFGSGTRLTVV.

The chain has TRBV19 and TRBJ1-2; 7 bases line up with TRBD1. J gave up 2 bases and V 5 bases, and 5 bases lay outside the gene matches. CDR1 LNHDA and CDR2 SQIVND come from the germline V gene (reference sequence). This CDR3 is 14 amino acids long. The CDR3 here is CASSGNRGNYGYTF. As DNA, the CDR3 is TGTGCCAGTAGTGGAAACAGGGGAAACTATGGCTACACCTTC.

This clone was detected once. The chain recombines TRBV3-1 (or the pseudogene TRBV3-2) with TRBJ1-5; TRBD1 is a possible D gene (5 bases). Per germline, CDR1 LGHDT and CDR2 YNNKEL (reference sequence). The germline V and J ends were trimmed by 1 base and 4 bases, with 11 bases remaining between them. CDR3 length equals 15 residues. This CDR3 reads CASSQGRGSNQPQHF. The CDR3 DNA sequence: TGTGCCAGCAGCCAAGGACGGGGGTCGAATCAGCCCCAGCATTTT.

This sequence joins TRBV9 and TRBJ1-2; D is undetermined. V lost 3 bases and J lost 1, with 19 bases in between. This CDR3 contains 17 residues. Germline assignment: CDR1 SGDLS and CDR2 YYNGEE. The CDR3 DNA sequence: TGTGCCAGCAGCGGAGCTAGGGAGCCCCTTATTAACTATGGCTACACCTTC. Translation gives CASSGAREPLINYGYTF.

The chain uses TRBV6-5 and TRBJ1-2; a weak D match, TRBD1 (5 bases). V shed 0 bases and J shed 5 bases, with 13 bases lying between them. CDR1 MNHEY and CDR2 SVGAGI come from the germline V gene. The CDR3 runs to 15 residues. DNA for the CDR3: TGTGCCAGCAGTTACTCGAGCAGGGCTGAATATGGCTACACCTTC. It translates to CASSYSSRAEYGYTF.

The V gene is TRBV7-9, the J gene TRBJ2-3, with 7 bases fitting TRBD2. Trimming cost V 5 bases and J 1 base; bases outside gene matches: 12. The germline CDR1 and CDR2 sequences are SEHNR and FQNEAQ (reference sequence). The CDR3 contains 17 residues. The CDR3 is CASSNQGPGRGTDTQYF. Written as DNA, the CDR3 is TGTGCCAGCAGCAACCAGGGACCGGGGAGGGGCACAGATACGCAGTATTTT.

The CDR3 spells CASSAGLAASYEQYF. The CDR3 region has the DNA TGTGCCAGCAGCGCGGGACTAGCGGCTTCCTACGAGCAGTACTTC. J is TRBJ2-7 and V is TRBV5-4; 11 bases fit TRBD2. Germline V CDR1 and CDR2: SGHNT, YYREEE (reference sequence). With 4 bases clipped from V and 1 base from J, the junction kept 4 bases outside the gene matches. The CDR3 contains 15 residues.

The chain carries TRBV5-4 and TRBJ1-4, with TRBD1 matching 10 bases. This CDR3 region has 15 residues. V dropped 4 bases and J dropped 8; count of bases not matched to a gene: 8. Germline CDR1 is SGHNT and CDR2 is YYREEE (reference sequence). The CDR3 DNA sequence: TGTGCCAGCAGCCCGAGACAGGGGGCAGGAGAAAAACTGTTTTTT. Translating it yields CASSPRQGAGEKLFF.

DNA of the CDR3: TGTGCTTCATCGGTATGGGGGCTAAACACCGGGGAGCTGTTTTTT. Translating gives CASSVWGLNTGELFF. The chain is built from TRBV2 and TRBJ2-2; possible D gene TRBD1, 6 bases. The CDR3 contains 15 residues. Germline CDR1 reads SNHLY; CDR2 reads FYNNEI.

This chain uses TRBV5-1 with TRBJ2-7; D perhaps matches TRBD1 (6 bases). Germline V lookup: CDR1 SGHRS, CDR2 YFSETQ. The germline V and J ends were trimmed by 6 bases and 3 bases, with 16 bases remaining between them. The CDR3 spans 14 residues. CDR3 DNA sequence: TGCGCCAGCACCCCCACGGACAGATACTACGAGCAGTACTTC. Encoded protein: CASTPTDRYYEQYF.

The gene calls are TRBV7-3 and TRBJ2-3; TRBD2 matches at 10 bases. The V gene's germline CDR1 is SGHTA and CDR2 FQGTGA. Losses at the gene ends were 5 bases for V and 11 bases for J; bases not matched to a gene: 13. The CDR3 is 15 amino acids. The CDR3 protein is CASSIAGGFDSRQYF. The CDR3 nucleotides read TGTGCCAGCAGCATAGCGGGAGGCTTCGACTCTAGGCAGTATTTT.

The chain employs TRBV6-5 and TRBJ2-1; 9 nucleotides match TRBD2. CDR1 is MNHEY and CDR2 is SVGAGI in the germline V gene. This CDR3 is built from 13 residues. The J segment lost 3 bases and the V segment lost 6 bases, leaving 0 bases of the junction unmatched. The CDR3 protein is CASRTSGYNEQFF. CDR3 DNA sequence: TGTGCCAGCAGGACTAGCGGCTACAATGAGCAGTTCTTC.

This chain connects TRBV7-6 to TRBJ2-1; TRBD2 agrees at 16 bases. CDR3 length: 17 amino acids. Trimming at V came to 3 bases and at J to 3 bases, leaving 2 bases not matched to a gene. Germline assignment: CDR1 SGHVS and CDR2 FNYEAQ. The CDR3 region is CASSFGTSGRGYNEQFF. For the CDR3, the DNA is TGTGCCAGCAGCTTCGGGACTAGCGGGAGGGGCTACAATGAGCAGTTCTTC.

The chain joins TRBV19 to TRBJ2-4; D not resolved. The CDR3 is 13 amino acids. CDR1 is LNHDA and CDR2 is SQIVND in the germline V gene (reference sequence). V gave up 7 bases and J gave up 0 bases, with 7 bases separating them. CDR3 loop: CASTGLAKNIQYF. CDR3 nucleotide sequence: TGTGCCAGTACCGGTCTAGCCAAAAACATTCAGTACTTC.